This T cell receptor (beta chain) appears in the sequencing data of a study of beta chain features in type 1 diabetes. Each of the CD4+ naive, central memory, regulatory and stem cell-like memory populations was sorted via CD45RO/CCR7/CD25/CD127/CD95/CD27. Purities over 95% were achieved in all sorted populations. With regard to this clone: Its antigen remains unidentified.

The CDR3 is 14 residues long. V lost 0 bases and J lost 7, with 10 bases in between. Germline CDR1 and CDR2: ENHRY and SYGVKD. General study findings and limits: TCRB CDR3s were moderately but significantly shorter in Type 1 diabetes patients in all four CD4+ subsets. Junctions at VDJ sites from type 1 diabetes patients had fewer insertions and more deletions.

Expressed TCRB transcripts were sequenced because the entire RNA isolate underwent reverse transcription. TCRdb's copy holds only in-frame clones and misses some; the assay was immunoSEQ multiplex PCR. Of about 160,000 clones in the sample, 8% to 9.5% were seen once. The chain recombines TRBV10-3 with TRBJ1-5; D may be TRBD1 (5 bases). The sequenced sample was central memory CD4+ T cells from blood. This TCR was recovered from a woman between 18 and 30 years old with type 1 diabetes. The CDR3 loop is CAISESSGGQPQHF. CDR3 DNA sequence: TGTGCCATCAGTGAGTCGTCTGGGGGGCAGCCCCAGCATTTT.